The following is a T cell receptor (beta chain) sequence with its context. Per the original methods: Quantification of nucleated cells was approximated via reference gene primer amplification. Method: immunoSEQ multiplex PCR; TCRdb's copy keeps in-frame clones and lacks some. V and J calls and clone size are as listed in that table; D and trimming were resolved from the DNA. The repertoire holds approximately 320,000 clones, with approximately 89% as singletons. The Seattle patients joined while their infection was active and were tracked longitudinally afterward. This sample is part of a study of blood T cell repertoires in COVID-19. Study-wide context: The samples span acute and convalescent COVID-19 from the United States, Italy and Spain. From T cells, B-cell-depleted T cells, or PBMCs came the material, which was cDNA or gDNA.

What was sequenced was peripheral blood. This clonotype was sampled from a woman aged 25 to 39 with COVID-19, enrolled during active disease.

CDR3 DNA: TGTGCCAGCATCGGACTTGTGGGGAGCTCCTACGAGCAGTACTTC. Its translation is CASIGLVGSSYEQYF. The chain couples TRBV27 to TRBJ2-7; possibly TRBD2 for D (5 bases). The CDR3 has 15 residues. The germline gives CDR1 MNHEY, CDR2 SMNVEV (reference sequence). Trimming left V 7 bases short and J 0 bases short, with 16 bases between.